These 3 T cell receptor beta chains share one sample of origin, sequenced in a study of spatial heterogeneity in lung cancer. The time point was: sample taken at primary tumor resection. TCRdb recomputed calls from the 5' RACE reads with MiXCR, one row per CDR3 protein. The table lists some 40,000 distinct CDR3 sequences, roughly 3% of them singletons. Sequencing was performed on normal lung tissue next to the tumor, taken at surgery. The receptors derive from a male donor with early-stage non-small cell lung cancer.

This clonotype was observed at least ten times. The rearrangement joins TRBV29-1 to TRBJ1-1; no firm D call. The germline V gene has CDR1 SQVTM and CDR2 ANQGSEA. V lost 2 bases to trimming and J lost 0 bases, with 13 bases between them. The CDR3 sequence is 15 residues long. The chain's CDR3 is CSVENPGRLNTEAFF. The CDR3 nucleotides are TGCAGCGTTGAAAACCCTGGCAGACTGAACACTGAAGCTTTCTTT.

At least ten counts were recorded for this clonotype. The chain uses TRBV27 and TRBJ2-6; a possible D gene is TRBD2 (5 bases). The V gene's germline CDR1 is MNHEY and CDR2 SMNVEV (reference sequence). Trimming left V 5 bases short and J 0 bases short, with 17 bases between. The CDR3 consists of 18 residues. The CDR3: CASSPRGTTLSGANVLTF. CDR3 nucleotides: TGTGCCAGCAGTCCCCGGGGAACCACCCTCTCTGGGGCCAACGTCCTGACTTTC.

This clonotype was counted ten times or more. The chain recombines TRBV28 with TRBJ2-2; possible D gene TRBD1, 5 bases. Trimming took 6 bases from V and 1 from J, leaving 9 bases between them. The germline gives CDR1 MDHEN, CDR2 SYDVKM. CDR3 size: 14 residues. CDR3 sequence: CASSAGWNTGELFF. DNA of the CDR3: TGTGCCAGCAGCGCAGGGTGGAACACCGGGGAGCTGTTTTTT.